This paragraph covers one T cell receptor beta chain sequence. Germline values: CDR1 MDHEN, CDR2 SYDVKM. Trimming removed 10 bases from V and 6 bases from J; junction bases left unmatched: 1. This CDR3 has 11 amino acids. The data were obtained in a study of blood T cell repertoires in COVID-19. As for the study in general: COVID-19 samples, acute and convalescent, were from the United States, Italy and Spain.

Contact with a PCR-confirmed or clinician-diagnosed COVID-19 case occurred within 2 weeks of entry. The table came from immunoSEQ multiplex PCR; TCRdb's copy has only in-frame clones and leaves some out. Of about 220,000 clones in the sample, about four fifths were seen once. The chain uses TRBV28 and TRBJ2-2; 8 bases line up with TRBD1. Sequencing used PBMCs or T cells enriched from blood (not recorded which). The origin of this receptor is a woman in her forties or fifties who had been exposed to COVID-19. This CDR3 is CATDRAGELFF. CDR3 nucleotides: TGTGCCACGGACAGGGCCGGGGAGCTGTTTTTT.